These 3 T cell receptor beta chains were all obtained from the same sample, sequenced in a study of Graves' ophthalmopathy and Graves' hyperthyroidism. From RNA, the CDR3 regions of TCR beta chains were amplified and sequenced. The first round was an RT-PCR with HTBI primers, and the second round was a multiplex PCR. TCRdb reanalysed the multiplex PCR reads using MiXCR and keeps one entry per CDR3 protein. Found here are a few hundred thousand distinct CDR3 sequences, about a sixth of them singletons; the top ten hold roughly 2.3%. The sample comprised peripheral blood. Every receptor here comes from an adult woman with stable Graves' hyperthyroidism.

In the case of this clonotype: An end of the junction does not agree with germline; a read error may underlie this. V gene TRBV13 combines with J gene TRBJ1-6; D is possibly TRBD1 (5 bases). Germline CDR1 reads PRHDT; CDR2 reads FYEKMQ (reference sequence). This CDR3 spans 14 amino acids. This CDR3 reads CASSLRSGNLPLHF. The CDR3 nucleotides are TGTGCCAGCAGCCTACGGTCAGGGAATTTACCCCTCCACTTT.

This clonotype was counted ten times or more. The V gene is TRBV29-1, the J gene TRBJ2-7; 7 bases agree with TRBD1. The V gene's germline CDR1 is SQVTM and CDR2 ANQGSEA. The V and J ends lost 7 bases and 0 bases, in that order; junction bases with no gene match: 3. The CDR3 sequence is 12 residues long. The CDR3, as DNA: TGCAGCGGGGGACAGAGCTCCTACGAGCAGTACTTC. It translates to CSGGQSSYEQYF.

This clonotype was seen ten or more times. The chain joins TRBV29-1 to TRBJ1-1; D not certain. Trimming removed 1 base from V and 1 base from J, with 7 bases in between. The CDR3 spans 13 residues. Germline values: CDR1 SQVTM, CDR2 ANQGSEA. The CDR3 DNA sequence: TGCAGCGTTGAAGTGGGGAGGAACACTGAAGCTTTCTTT. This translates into CSVEVGRNTEAFF. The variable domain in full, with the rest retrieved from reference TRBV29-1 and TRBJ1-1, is SAVISQKPSRDICQRGTSLTIQCQVDSQVTMMFWYRQQPGQSLTLIATANQGSEATYESGFVIDKFPISRPNLTFSTLTVSNMSPEDSSIYLCSVEVGRNTEAFFGQGTRLTVV.